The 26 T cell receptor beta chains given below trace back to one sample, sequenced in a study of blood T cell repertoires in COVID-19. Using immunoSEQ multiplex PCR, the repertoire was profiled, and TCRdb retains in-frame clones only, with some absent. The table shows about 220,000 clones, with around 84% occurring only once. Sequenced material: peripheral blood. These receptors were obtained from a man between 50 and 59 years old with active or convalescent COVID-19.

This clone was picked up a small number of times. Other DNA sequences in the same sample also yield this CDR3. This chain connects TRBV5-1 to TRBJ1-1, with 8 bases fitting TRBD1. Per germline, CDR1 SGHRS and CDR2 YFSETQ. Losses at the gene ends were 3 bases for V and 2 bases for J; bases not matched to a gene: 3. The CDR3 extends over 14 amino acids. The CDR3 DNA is TGCGCCAGCAGCTCACAGGGGGGAAACACTGAAGCTTTCTTT. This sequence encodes CASSSQGGNTEAFF.

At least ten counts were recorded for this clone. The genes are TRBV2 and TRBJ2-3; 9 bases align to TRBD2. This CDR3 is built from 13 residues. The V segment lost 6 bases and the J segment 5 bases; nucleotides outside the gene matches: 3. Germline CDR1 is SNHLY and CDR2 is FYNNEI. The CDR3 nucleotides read TGTGCCAGCAGGCGGGAGGGCCAAGATACGCAGTATTTT. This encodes CASRREGQDTQYF.

CDR3 bases: TGTGCCAGCAGCTCGGCTGGCGGGAGACCTGATACGCAGTATTTT. Protein: CASSSAGGRPDTQYF. The gene calls are TRBV7-2 and TRBJ2-3, with 7 bases identical to TRBD2. V lost 4 bases, J lost 6 bases, and 10 bases stayed unmatched. CDR1 and CDR2 from the germline V gene are SGHTA and FQGNSA. This CDR3 contains 15 residues.

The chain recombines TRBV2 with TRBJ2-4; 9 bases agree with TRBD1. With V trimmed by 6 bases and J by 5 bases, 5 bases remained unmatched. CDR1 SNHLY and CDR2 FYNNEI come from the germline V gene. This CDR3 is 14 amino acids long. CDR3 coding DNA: TGTGCCAGCAGCGATGACAGGGGGGAAAACATTCAGTACTTC. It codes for CASSDDRGENIQYF.

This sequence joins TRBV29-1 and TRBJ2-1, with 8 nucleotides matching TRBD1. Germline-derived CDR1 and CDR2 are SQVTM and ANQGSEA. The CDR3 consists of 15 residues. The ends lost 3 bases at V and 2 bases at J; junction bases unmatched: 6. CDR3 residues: CSVERGRGPYNEQFF. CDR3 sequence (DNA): TGCAGCGTTGAGCGGGGCAGGGGGCCCTACAATGAGCAGTTCTTC.

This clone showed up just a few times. CDR3 sequence reads: CASSPGTDNQPQHF. The CDR3 DNA sequence: TGTGCCAGCAGCCCGGGGACAGATAATCAGCCCCAGCATTTT. The J gene is TRBJ1-5, the V gene TRBV3-1 (or the pseudogene TRBV3-2); 7 bases match TRBD1. The CDR3 runs 14 residues. Germline V gene lookup returns CDR1 LGHDT and CDR2 YNNKEL (reference sequence). V was pared by 4 bases and J by 4 bases, with 4 bases of the junction left unmatched.

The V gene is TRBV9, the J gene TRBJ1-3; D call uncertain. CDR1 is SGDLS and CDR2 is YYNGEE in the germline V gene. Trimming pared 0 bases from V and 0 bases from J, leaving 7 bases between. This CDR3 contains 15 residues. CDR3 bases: TGTGCCAGCAGCGTAGCGGCAGGCTCTGGAAACACCATATATTTT. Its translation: CASSVAAGSGNTIYF.

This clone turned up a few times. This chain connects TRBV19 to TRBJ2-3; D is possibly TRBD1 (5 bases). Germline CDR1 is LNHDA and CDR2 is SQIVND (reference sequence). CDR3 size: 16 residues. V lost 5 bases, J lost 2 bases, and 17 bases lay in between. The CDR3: CASSQVWQGHTDTQYF. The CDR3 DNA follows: TGTGCCAGTAGTCAGGTGTGGCAGGGTCACACAGATACGCAGTATTTT.

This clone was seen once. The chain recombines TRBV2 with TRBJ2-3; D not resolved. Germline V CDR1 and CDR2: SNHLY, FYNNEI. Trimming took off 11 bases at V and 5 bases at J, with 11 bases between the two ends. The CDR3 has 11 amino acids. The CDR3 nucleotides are TGTGCCTGGCAGCAGGAAGATACGCAGTATTTT. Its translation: CAWQQEDTQYF.

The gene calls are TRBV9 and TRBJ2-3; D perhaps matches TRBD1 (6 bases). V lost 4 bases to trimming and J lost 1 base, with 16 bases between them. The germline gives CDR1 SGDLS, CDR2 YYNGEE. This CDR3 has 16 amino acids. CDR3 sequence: CASSPNRVGRTDTQYF. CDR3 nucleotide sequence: TGTGCCAGCAGCCCTAACAGGGTCGGACGCACAGATACGCAGTATTTT.

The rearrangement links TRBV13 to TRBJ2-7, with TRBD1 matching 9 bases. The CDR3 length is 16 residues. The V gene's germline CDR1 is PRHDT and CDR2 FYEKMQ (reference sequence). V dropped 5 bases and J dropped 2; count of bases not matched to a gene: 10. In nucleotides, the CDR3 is TGTGCCAGCAGCCGGGCCCGGGGACAGGGCGCCTACGAGCAGTACTTC. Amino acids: CASSRARGQGAYEQYF.

The CDR3, as DNA: TGTGCCAGCAGCCCCGCCGGGACAGGGGACGATGGCTACACCTTC. Its protein product is CASSPAGTGDDGYTF. This chain links TRBV28 with TRBJ1-2; 10 nucleotides agree with TRBD1. J was trimmed by 6 bases and V by 6 bases; bases with no gene match: 10. The CDR3 totals 15 residues. The germline gives CDR1 MDHEN, CDR2 SYDVKM.

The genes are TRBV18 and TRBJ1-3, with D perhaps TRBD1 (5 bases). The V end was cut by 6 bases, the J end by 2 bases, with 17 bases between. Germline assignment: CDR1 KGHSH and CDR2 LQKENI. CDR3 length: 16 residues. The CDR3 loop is CASSLTASHPGNTIYF. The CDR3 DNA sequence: TGTGCCAGCTCCCTGACAGCTTCCCACCCTGGAAACACCATATATTTT.

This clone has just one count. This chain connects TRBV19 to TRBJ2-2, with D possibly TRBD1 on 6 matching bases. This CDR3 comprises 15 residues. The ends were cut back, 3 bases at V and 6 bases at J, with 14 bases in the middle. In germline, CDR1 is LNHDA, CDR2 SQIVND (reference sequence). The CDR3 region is CASSIRGSVAGELFF. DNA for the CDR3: TGTGCCAGTAGTATCAGGGGTTCAGTAGCCGGGGAGCTGTTTTTT.

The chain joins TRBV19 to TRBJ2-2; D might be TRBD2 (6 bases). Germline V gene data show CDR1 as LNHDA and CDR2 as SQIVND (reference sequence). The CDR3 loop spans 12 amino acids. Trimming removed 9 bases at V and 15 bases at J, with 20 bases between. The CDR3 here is CASTAGPRPLFF. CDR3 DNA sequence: TGTGCCAGCACGGCGGGGCCGCGGCCTTTGTTTTTT.

The CDR3: CAISEPRGHGYTF. In nucleotides, the CDR3 is TGTGCCATCAGTGAGCCGAGGGGGCATGGCTACACCTTC. The chain has TRBV10-3 and TRBJ1-2, with 7 bases that match TRBD1. The J segment lost 6 bases and the V segment lost 2 bases, leaving 3 bases of the junction unmatched. In germline, CDR1 is ENHRY, CDR2 SYGVKD. The CDR3 contains 13 residues.

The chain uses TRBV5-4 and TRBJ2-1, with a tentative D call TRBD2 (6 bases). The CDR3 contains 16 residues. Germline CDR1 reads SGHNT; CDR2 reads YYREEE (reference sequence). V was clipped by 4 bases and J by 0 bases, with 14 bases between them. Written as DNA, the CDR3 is TGTGCCAGCAGCGACCCGGGAGACAGCTCCTACAATGAGCAGTTCTTC. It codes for CASSDPGDSSYNEQFF.

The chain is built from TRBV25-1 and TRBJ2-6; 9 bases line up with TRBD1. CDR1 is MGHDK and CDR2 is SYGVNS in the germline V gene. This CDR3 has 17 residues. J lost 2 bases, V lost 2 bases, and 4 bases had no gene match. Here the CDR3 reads CASSEGQGSAGANVLTF. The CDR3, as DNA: TGTGCCAGCAGTGAAGGACAGGGGTCGGCTGGGGCCAACGTCCTGACTTTC.

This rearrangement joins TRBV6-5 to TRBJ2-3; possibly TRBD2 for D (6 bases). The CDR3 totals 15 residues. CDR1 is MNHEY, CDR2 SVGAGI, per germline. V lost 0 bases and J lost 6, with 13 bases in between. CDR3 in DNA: TGTGCCAGCAGTTACTCGGCTAGCGAGAGGGATACGCAGTATTTT. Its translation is CASSYSASERDTQYF.

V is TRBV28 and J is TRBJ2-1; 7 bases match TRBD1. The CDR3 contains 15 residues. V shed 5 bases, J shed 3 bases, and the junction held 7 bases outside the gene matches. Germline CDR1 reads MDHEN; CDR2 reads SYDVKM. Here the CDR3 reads CASSEIGTVYNEQFF. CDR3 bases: TGTGCCAGCAGTGAAATCGGGACAGTCTACAATGAGCAGTTCTTC. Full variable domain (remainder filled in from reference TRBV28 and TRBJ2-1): DVKVTQSSRYLVKRTGEKVFLECVQDMDHENMFWYRQDPGLGLRLIYFSYDVKMKEKGDIPEGYSVSREKKERFSLILESASTNQTSMYLCASSEIGTVYNEQFFGPGTRLTVL.

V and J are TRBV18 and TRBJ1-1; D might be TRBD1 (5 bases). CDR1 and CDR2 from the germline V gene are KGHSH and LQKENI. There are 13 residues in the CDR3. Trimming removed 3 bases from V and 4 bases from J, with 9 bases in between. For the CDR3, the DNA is TGTGCCAGCTCACCGGGGGGTGTCACTGAAGCTTTCTTT. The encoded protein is CASSPGGVTEAFF.

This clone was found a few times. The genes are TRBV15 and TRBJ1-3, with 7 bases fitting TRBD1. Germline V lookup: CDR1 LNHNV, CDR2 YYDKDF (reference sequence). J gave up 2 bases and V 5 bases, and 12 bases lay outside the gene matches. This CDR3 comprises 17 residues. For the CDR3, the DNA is TGTGCCACCAGCTCACGGGACAGCCTAACTCCTGGAAACACCATATATTTT. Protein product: CATSSRDSLTPGNTIYF.

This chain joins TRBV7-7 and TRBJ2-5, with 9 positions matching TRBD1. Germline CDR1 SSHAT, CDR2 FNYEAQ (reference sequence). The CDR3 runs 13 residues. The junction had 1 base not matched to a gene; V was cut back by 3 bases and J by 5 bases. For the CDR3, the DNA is TGTGCCAGCAGCTTCGGGACAGGGGAGACCCAGTACTTC. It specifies CASSFGTGETQYF.

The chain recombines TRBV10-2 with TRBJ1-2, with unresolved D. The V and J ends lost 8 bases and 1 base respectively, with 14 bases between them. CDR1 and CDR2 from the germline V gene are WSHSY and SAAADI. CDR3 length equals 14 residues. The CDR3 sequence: CASRTITSNYGYTF. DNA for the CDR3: TGCGCCAGCCGTACAATTACAAGTAACTATGGCTACACCTTC.

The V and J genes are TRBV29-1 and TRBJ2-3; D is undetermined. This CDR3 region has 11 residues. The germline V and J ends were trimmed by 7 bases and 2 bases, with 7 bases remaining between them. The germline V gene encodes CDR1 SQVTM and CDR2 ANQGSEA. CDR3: CSARDTDTQYF. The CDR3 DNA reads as TGCAGCGCACGAGACACAGATACGCAGTATTTT.

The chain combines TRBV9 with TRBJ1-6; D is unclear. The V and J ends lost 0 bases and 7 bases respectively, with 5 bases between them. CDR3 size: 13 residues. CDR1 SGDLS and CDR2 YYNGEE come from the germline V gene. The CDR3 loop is CASSVEHNSPLHF. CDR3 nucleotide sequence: TGTGCCAGCAGCGTAGAACACAATTCACCCCTCCACTTT. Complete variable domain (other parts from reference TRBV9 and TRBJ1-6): DSGVTQTPKHLITATGQRVTLRCSPRSGDLSVYWYQQSLDQGLQFLIQYYNGEERAKGNILERFSAQQFPDLHSELNLSSLELGDSALYFCASSVEHNSPLHFGNGTRLTVT.